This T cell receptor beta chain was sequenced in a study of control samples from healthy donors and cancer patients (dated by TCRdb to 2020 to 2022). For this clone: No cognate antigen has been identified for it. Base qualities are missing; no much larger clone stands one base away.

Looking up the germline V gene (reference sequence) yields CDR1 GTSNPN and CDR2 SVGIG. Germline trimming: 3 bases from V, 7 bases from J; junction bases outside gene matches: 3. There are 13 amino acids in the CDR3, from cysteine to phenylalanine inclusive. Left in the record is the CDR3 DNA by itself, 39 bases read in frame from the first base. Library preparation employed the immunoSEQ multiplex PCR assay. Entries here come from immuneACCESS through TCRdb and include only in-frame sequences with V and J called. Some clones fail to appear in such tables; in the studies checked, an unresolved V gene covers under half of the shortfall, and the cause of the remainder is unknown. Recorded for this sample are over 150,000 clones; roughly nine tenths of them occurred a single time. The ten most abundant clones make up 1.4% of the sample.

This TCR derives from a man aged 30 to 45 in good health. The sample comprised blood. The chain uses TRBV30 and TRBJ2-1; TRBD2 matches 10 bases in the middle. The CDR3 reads CAWSPAGGNEQFF. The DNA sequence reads TGTGCCTGGAGCCCAGCGGGGGGGAATGAGCAGTTCTTC.